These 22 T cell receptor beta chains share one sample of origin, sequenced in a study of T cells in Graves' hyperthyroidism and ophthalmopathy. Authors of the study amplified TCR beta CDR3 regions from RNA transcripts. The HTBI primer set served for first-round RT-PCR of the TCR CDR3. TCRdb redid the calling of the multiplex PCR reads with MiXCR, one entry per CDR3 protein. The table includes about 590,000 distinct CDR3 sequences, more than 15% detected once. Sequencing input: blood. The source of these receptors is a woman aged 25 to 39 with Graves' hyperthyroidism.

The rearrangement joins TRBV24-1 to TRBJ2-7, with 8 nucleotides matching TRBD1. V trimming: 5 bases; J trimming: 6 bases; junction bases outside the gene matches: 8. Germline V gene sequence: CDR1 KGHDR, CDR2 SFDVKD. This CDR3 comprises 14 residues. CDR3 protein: CATSGSRGPAEQYF. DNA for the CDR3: TGTGCCACCAGTGGGAGCAGGGGGCCTGCCGAGCAGTACTTC.

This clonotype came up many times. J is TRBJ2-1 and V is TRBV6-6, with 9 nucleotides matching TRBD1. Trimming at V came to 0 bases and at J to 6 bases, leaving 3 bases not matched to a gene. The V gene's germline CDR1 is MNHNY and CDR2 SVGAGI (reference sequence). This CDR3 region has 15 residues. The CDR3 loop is CASSYSKTGGNEQFF. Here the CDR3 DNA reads TGTGCCAGCAGTTACTCAAAGACAGGGGGCAATGAGCAGTTCTTC.

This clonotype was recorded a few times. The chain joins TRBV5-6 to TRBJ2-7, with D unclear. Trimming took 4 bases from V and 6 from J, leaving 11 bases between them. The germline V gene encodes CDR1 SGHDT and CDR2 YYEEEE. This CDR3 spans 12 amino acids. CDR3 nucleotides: TGTGCCAGCAGCGACGCTAGATCCGAGCAGTACTTC. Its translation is CASSDARSEQYF.

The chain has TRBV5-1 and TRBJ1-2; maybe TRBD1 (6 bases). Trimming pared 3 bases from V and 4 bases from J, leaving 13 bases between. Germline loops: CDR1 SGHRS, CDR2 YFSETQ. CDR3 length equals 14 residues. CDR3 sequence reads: CASSSDRDLYGYTF. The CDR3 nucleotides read TGCGCCAGCAGCTCGGACAGAGACCTCTATGGCTACACCTTC.

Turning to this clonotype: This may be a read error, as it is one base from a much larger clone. CDR3 bases: TGTGCCAGCAGCTCCCCAACGGTGTTGGGGGGAACAGATACGCAGTATTTT. As protein: CASSSPTVLGGTDTQYF. This chain joins TRBV7-3 and TRBJ2-3, with a tentative D call TRBD2 (6 bases). The germline V and J ends were trimmed by 4 bases and 3 bases, with 20 bases remaining between them. Germline V gene data show CDR1 as SGHTA and CDR2 as FQGTGA. This CDR3 has 17 amino acids. Full variable domain (rest looked up from reference TRBV7-3 and TRBJ2-3): GAGVSQTPSNKVTEKGKYVELRCDPISGHTALYWYRQSLGQGPEFLIYFQGTGAADDSGLPNDRFFAVRPEGSVSTLKIQRTERGDSAVYLCASSSPTVLGGTDTQYFGPGTRLTVL.

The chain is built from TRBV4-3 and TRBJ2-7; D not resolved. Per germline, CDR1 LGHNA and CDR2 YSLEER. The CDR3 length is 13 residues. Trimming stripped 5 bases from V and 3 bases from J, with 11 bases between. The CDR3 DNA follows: TGCGCCAGCAGCACGGGTTTAAACTACGAGCAGTACTTC. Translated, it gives CASSTGLNYEQYF.

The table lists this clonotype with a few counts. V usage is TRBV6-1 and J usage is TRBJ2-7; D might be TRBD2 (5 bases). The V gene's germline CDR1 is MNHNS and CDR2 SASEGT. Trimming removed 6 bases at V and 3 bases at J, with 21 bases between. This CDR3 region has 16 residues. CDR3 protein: CASSETRADGRYEQYF. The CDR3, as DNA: TGTGCCAGCAGCGAAACTAGGGCGGACGGCCGCTACGAGCAGTACTTC.

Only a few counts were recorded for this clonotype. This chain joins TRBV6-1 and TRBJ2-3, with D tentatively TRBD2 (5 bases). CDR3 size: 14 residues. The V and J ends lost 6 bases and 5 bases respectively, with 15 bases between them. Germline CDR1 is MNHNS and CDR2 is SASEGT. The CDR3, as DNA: TGTGCCAGCAGCACTAGTAGGTGGGGAGATACGCAGTATTTT. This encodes CASSTSRWGDTQYF.

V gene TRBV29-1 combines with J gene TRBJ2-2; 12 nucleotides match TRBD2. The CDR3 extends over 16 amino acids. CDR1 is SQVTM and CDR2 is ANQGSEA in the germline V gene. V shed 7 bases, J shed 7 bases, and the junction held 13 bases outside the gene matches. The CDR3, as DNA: TGCAGCGCCCAAGCGCTAGCGGGAGGGCCAGACGGGGAGCTGTTTTTT. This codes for CSAQALAGGPDGELFF.

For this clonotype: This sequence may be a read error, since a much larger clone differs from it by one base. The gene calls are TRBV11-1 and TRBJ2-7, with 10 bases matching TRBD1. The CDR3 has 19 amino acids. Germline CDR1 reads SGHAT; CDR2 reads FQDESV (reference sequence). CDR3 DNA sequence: TGTGCCAGCGGCTTAATTCCGGGACAGGGGTTTCGGAGCTCCTACGAGCAGTACTTC. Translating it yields CASGLIPGQGFRSSYEQYF.

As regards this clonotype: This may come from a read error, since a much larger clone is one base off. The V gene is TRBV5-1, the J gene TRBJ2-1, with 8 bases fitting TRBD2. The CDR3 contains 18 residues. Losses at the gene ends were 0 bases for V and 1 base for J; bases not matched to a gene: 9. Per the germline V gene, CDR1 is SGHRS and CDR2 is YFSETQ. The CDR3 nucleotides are TGCGCCAGCAGCTTGGGACTAGCGAGAAAGCCTTCCTACAATGAGCAGTTCTTC. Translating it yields CASSLGLARKPSYNEQFF.

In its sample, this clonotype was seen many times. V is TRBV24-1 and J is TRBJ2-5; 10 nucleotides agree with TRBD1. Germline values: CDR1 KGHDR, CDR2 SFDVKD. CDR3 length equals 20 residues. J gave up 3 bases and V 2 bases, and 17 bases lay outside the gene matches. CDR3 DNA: TGTGCCACCAGTGATTCCGATATGACAGGGGGCAAGATAGGGAAAGAGACCCAGTACTTC. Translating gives CATSDSDMTGGKIGKETQYF.

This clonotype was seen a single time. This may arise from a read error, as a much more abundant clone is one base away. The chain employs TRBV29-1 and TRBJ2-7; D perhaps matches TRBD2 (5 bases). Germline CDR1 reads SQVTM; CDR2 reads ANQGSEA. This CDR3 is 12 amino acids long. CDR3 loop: CSVGGSSYEHYF. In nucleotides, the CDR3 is TGCAGCGTTGGAGGGAGCTCCTACGAGCATTACTTC.

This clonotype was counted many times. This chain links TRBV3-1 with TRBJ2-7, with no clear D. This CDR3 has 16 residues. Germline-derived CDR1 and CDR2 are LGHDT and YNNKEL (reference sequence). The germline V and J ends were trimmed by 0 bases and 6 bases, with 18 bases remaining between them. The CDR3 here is CASSQEGSVGFSEQYF. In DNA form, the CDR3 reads TGTGCCAGCAGCCAAGAAGGTTCGGTGGGATTCTCCGAGCAGTACTTC.

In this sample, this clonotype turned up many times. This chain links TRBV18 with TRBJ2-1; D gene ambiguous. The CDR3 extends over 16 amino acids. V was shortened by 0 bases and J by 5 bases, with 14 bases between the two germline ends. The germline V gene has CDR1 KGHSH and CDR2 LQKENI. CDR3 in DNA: TGTGCCAGCTCACCACCTGGGCACTACAAAGACAATGAGCAGTTCTTC. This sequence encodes CASSPPGHYKDNEQFF.

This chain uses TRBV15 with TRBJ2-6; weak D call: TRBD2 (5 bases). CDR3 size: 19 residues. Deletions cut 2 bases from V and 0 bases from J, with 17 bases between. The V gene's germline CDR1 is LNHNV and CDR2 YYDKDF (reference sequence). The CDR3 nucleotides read TGTGCCACCAGCAGAAGTACGGACTCCAGGAGCTCTGGGGCCAACGTCCTGACTTTC. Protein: CATSRSTDSRSSGANVLTF.

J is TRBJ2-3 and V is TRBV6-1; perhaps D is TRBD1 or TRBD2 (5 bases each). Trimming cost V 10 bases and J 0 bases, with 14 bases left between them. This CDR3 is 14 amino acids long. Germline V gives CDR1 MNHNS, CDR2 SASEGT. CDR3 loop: CATPEGRSTDTQYF. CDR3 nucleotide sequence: TGTGCCACTCCAGAGGGGCGAAGCACAGATACGCAGTATTTT.

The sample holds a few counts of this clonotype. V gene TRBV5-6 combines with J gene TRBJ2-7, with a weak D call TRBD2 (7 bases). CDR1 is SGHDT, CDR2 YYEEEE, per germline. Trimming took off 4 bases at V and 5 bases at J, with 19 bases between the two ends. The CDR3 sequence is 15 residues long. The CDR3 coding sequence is TGTGCCAGCAGCCCAGGGCCGGGGGGCAGCCACGAGCAGTACTTC. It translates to CASSPGPGGSHEQYF.

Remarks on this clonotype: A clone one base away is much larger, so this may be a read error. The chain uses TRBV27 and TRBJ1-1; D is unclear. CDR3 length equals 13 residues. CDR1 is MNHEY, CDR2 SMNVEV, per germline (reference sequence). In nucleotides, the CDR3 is TGTGTCAGCCACCGAACTCGTGGAACTGAAGCTTTCTTT. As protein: CVSHRTRGTEAFF.

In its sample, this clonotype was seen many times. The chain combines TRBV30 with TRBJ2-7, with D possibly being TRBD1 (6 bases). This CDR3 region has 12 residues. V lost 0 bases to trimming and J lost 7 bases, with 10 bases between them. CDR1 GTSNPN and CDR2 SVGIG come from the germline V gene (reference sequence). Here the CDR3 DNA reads TGTGCCTGGAGTGTACAGGGTGAAGAGCAGTACTTC. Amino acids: CAWSVQGEEQYF.

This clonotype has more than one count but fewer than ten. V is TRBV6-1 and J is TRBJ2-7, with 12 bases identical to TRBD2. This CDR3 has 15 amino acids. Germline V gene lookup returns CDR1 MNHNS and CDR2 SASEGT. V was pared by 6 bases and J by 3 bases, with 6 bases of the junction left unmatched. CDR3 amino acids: CASRASGRGIYEQYF. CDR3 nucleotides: TGTGCCAGCAGGGCTAGCGGGAGGGGAATCTACGAGCAGTACTTC.

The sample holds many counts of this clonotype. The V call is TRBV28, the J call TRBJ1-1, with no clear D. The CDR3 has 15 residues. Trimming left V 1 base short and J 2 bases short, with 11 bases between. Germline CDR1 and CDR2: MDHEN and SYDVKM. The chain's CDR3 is CASSLSWGYNTEAFF. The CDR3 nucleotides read TGTGCCAGCAGTTTATCCTGGGGTTATAACACTGAAGCTTTCTTT.